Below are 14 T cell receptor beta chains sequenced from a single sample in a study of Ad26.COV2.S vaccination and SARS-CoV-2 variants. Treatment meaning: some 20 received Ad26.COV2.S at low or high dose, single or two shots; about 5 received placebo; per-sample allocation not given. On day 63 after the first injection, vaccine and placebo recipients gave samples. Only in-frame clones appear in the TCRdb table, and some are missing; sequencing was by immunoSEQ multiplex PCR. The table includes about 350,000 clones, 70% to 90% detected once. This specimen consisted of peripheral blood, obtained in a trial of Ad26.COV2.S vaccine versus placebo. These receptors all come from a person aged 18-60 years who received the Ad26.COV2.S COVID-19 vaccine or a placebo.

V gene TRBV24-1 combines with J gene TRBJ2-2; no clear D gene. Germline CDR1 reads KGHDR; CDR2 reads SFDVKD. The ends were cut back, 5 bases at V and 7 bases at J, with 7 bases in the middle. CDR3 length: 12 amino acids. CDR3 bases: TGTGCCACCAGTGGTGGGATCGGGGAGCTGTTTTTT. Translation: CATSGGIGELFF.

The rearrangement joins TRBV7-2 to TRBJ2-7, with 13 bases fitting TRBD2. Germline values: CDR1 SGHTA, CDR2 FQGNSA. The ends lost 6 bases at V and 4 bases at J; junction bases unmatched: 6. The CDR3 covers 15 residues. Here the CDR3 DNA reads TGTGCCAGCAGGCAACTAGCGGGGGGGCAGTACGAGCAGTACTTC. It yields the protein CASRQLAGGQYEQYF.

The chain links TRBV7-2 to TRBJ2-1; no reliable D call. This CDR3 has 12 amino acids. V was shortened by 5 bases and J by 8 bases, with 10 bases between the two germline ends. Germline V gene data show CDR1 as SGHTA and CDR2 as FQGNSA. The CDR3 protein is CASSPPSYEQFF. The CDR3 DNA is TGTGCCAGCAGCCCCCCGAGCTATGAGCAGTTCTTC.

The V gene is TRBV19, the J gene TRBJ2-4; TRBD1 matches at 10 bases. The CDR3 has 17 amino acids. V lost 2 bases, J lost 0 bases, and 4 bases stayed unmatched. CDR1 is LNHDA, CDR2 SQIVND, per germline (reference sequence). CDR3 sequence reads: CASSILTGGVAKNIQYF. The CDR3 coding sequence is TGTGCCAGTAGTATACTGACAGGGGGCGTAGCCAAAAACATTCAGTACTTC.

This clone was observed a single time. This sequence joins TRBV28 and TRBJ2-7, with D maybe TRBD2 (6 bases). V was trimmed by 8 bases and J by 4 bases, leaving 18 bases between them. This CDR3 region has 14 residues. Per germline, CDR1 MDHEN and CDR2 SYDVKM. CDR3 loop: CASAGAQGLYEQYF. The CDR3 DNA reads TGTGCCAGCGCTGGGGCCCAGGGACTTTACGAGCAGTACTTC.

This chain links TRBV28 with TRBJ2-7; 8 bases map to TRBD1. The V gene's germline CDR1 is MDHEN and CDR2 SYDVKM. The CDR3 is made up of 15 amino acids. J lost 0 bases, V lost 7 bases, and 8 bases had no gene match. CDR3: CASTTPGTGSYEQYF. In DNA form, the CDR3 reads TGTGCCAGCACCACCCCTGGGACAGGCTCCTACGAGCAGTACTTC.

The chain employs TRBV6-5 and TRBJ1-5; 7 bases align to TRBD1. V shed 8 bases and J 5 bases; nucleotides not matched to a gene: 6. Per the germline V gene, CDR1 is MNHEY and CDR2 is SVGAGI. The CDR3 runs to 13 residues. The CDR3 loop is CASYRQGHQPQHF. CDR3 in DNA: TGTGCCAGCTATCGACAGGGTCATCAGCCCCAGCATTTT.

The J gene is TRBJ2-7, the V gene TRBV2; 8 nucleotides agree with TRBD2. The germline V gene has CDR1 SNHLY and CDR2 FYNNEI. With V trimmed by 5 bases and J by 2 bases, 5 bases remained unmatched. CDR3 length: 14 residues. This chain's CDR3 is CASSPHSGTYEQYF. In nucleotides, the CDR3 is TGTGCCAGCAGTCCCCATAGCGGGACCTACGAGCAGTACTTC.

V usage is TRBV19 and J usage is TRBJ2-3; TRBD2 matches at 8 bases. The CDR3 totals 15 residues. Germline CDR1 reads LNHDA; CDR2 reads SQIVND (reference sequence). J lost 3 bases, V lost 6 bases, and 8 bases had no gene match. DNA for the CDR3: TGTGCCAGTAGCCCCTTCGGGGGGGCTACAGATACGCAGTATTTT. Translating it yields CASSPFGGATDTQYF. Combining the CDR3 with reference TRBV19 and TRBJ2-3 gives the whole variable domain DGGITQSPKYLFRKEGQNVTLSCEQNLNHDAMYWYRQDPGQGLRLIYYSQIVNDFQKGDIAEGYSVSREKKESFPLTVTSAQKNPTAFYLCASSPFGGATDTQYFGPGTRLTVL.

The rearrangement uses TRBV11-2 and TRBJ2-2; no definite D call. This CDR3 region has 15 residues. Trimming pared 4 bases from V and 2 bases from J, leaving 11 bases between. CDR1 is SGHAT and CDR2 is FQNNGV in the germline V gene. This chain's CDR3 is CASSSRETNTGELFF. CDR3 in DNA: TGTGCCAGCAGCTCTCGAGAAACAAACACCGGGGAGCTGTTTTTT.

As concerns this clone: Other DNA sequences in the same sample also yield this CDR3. The CDR3: CASSLAVTDTQYF. The CDR3 DNA is TGTGCCAGCAGCCTAGCGGTCACAGATACGCAGTATTTT. The rearrangement links TRBV27 to TRBJ2-3, with 7 bases that match TRBD2. V lost 6 bases and J lost 2; bases outside the gene matches: 2. The CDR3 extends over 13 amino acids. The V gene's germline CDR1 is MNHEY and CDR2 SMNVEV (reference sequence).

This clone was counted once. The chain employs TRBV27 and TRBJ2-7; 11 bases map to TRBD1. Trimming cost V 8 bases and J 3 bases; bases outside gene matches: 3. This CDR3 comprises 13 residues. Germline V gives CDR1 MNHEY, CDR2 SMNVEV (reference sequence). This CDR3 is CASGDRGDYEQYF. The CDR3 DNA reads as TGTGCCAGCGGGGACAGGGGGGACTACGAGCAGTACTTC.

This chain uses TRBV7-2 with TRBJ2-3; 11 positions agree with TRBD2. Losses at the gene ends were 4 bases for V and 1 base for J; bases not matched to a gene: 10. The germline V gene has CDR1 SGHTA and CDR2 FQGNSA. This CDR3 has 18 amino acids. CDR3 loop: CASSSLAGGLLGTDTQYF. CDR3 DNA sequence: TGTGCCAGCAGCTCTCTAGCGGGGGGCCTCCTAGGCACAGATACGCAGTATTTT.

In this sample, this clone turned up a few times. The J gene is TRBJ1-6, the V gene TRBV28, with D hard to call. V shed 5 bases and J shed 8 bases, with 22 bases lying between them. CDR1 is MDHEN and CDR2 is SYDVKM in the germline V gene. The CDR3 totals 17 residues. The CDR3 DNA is TGTGCCAGCAGTCCCCTATGGGAGGTGGCAGCAGATTCACCCCTCCACTTT. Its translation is CASSPLWEVAADSPLHF.